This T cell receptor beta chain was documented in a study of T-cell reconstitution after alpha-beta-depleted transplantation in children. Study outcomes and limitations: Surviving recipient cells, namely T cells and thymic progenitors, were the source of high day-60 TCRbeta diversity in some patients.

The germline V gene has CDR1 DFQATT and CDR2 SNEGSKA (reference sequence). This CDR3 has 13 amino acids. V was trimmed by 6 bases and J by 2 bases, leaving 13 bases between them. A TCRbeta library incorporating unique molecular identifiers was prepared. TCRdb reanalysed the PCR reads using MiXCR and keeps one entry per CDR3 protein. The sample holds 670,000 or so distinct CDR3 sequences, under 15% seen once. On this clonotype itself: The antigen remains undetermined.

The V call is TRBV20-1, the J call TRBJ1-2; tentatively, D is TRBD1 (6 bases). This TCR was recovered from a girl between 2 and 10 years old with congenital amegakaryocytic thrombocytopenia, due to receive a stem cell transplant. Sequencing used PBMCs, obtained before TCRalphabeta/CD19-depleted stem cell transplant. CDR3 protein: CSALGQPNYGYTF. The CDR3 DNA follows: TGCAGTGCGCTAGGACAGCCCAACTATGGCTACACCTTC.